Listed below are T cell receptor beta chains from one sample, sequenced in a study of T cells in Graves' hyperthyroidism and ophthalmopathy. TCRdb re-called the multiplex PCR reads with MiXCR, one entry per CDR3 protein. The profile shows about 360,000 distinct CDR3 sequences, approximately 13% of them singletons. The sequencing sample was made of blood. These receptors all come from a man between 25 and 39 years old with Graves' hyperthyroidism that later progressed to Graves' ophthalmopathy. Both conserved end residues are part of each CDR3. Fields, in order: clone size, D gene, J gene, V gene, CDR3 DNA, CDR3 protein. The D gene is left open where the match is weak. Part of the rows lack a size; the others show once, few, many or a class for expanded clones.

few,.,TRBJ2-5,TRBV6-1,TGTGCCAGCAGCACCGGCCTGTACCAAGAGACCCAGTACTTC,CASSTGLYQETQYF
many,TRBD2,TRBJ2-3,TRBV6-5,TGTGCCAGCAGTTACTCGGGTAGCGGGAGGGCGAAAGATACGCAGTATTTT,CASSYSGSGRAKDTQYF
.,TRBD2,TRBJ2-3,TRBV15,TGTGCCACCAGCAGGGAGAGGGGCGGGGGGGCGTGGGATACGCAGTATTTT,CATSRERGGGAWDTQYF
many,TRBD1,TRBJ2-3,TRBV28,TGTGCCAGCAGTGACAGGGGGGAGGATACGCAGTATTTT,CASSDRGEDTQYF
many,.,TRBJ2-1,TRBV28,TGTGCCAGCAGTTCCCCAGGGTCCTACAATGAGCAGTTCTTC,CASSSPGSYNEQFF
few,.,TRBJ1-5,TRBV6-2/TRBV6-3,TGTGCCAGCAGGCCACAGGGAACTACGTCCCAGCATTTT,CASRPQGTTSQHF
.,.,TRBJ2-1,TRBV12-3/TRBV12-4,TGTGCCAGCAGGGGTGGGCCCTACAATGAGCAGTTCTTC,CASRGGPYNEQFF
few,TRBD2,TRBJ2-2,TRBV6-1,TGTGCCAGCAGTCACCCTCCGGGGGGGGTTTATACCGGGGAGCTGTTTTTT,CASSHPPGGVYTGELFF
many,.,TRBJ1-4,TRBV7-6,TGTGCCAGCAGCTCGGACACACGCTATGAAAAACTGTTTTTT,CASSSDTRYEKLFF
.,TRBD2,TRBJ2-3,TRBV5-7,TGTGCCAGCAGCAATAGCGGGGGCACAGATACGCAGTATTTT,CASSNSGGTDTQYF
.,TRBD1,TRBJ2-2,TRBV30,TGTGCCTGGACCGGGACAGGGGACACCGGGGAGCTGTTTTTT,CAWTGTGDTGELFF
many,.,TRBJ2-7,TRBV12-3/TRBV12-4,TGTGCCAGCACTTTGGATCCGACCTACGAGCAGTACTTC,CASTLDPTYEQYF
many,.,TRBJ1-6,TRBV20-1,TGCAGTGCTAGACCGGGGGGCGGTAATTCACCCCTCCACTTT,CSARPGGGNSPLHF
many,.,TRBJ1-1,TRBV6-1,TGTGCCAGCAGGAGGTCGGAGGGGGGTGAAGCTTTCTTT,CASRRSEGGEAFF
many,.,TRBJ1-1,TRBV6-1,TGTGCCAGCAGTGAACGGGGGAAGAACACTGAAGCTTTCTTT,CASSERGKNTEAFF
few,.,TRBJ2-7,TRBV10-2,TGCGCCACGCGAACAGGTGACCACGAGCAGTACTTC,CATRTGDHEQYF
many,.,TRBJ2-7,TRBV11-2,TGTGCCAGCAGCTTCCCCGGCGGGCGGGAGCAGTACTTC,CASSFPGGREQYF
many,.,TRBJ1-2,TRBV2,TGTGCCAGCAGTGCCGCGGGGAACTATGGCTACACCTTC,CASSAAGNYGYTF
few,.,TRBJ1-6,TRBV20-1,TGCAGTGCTCCTCGCAGGGGATCCTATAATTCACCCCTCCACTTT,CSAPRRGSYNSPLHF
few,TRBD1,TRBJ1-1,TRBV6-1,TGTGCCAGCAGCCATGGGACAGCTCCCCACACTGAAGCTTTCTTT,CASSHGTAPHTEAFF
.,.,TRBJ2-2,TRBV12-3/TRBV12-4,TGTGCCAGCAGCATGGGGGGACAGAACACCGGGGAGCTGTTTTTT,CASSMGGQNTGELFF
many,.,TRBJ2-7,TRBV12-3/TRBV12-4,TGTGCCAGCAGTTTCGGAACGTACGACGAGCAGTACTTC,CASSFGTYDEQYF
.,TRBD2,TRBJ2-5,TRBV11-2,TGTGCCAGCAGCCAAGGGACTAGCAGACAGACCCAGTACTTC,CASSQGTSRQTQYF
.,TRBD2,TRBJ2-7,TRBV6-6,TGTGCCAGCAGTTACCCAGCGGGGGAGCAGTACTTC,CASSYPAGEQYF
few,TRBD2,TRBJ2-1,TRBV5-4,TGTGCCAGTAAGAGCGGGGGGGCCAATGAGCAGTTCTTC,CASKSGGANEQFF
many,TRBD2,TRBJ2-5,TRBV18,TGTGCCAGCTCACCACCCCAGCGGGGGCCCTACCAAGAGACCCAGTACTTC,CASSPPQRGPYQETQYF
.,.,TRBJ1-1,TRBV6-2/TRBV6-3,TGTGCCAGCAGTCCGGGCGGGCTCACTGAAGCTTTCTTT,CASSPGGLTEAFF
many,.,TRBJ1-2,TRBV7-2,TGTGCCAGCAGCTTGACCCCCGGACTCTTCTACACCTTC,CASSLTPGLFYTF
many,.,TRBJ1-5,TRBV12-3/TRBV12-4,TGTGCCAGCAGCCCACGGGGGGTCTCCAAGGCCCAGCATTTT,CASSPRGVSKAQHF
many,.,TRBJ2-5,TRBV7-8,TGTGCCAGCAGCTTAGGTTTGGGGGAGACCCAGTACTTC,CASSLGLGETQYF
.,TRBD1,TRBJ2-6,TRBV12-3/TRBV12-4,TGTGCCAGCAGTTCCCTGACAGGGATTTGGTCTGGGGCCAACGTCCTGACTTTC,CASSSLTGIWSGANVLTF
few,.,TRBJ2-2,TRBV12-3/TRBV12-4,TGTGCCAGCATCGGGACACCTAATAGAGACACCGGGGAGCTGTTTTTT,CASIGTPNRDTGELFF
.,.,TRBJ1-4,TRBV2,TGTGCCTCGACTTACGGGGTGAATGAAAAACTGTTTTTT,CASTYGVNEKLFF
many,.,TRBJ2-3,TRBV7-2,TGTGCCAGCAGCTTAGGTTGGGGGGGGGCTGTTGCAGATACGCAGTATTTT,CASSLGWGGAVADTQYF
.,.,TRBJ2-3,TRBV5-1,TGCGCCAGTGCCGTTGCGGATTCCACAGATACGCAGTATTTT,CASAVADSTDTQYF
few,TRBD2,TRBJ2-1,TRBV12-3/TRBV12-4,TGTGCCAGCAGTTTAGGGACTAGCGGGGCCGAGCAGTTCTTC,CASSLGTSGAEQFF
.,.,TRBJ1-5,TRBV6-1,TGTGCCAGCAACGACGGGGAGAATCAGCCCCAGCATTTT,CASNDGENQPQHF